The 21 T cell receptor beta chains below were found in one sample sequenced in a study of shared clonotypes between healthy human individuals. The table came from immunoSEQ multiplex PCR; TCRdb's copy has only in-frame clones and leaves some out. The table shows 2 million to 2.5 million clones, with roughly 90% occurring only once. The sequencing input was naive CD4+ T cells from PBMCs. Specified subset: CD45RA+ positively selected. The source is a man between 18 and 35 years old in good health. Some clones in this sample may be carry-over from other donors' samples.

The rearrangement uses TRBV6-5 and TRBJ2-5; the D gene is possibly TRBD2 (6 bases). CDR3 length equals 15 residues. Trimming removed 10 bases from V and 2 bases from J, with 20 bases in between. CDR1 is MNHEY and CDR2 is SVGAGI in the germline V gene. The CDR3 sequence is CATSRDAGTQETQYF. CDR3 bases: TGTGCCACCTCCCGAGATGCGGGGACTCAAGAGACCCAGTACTTC.

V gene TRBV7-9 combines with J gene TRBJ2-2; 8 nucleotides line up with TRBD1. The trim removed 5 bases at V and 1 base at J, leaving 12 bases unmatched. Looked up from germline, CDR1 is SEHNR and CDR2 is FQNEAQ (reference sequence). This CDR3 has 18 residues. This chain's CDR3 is CASSSNLIQGGNTGELFF. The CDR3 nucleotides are TGTGCCAGCAGCAGTAACCTCATACAGGGGGGGAACACCGGGGAGCTGTTTTTT.

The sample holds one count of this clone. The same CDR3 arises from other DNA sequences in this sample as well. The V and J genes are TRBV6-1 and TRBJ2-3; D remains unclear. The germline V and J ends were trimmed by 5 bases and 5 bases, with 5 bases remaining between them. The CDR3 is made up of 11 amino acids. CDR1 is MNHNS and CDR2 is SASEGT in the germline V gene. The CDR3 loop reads CASSPRDTQYF. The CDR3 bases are TGTGCCAGCAGTCCTCGAGATACGCAGTATTTT.

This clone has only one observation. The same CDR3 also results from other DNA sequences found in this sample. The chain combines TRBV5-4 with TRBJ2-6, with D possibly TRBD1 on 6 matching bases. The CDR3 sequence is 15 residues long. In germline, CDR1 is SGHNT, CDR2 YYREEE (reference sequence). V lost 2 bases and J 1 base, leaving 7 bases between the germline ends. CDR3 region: CASSLGGSGANVLTF. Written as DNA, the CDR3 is TGTGCCAGCAGCTTAGGGGGTTCTGGGGCCAACGTCCTGACTTTC.

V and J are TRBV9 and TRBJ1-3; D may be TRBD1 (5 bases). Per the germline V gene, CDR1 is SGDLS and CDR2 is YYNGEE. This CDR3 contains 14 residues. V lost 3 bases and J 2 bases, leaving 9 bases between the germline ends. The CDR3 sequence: CASSGGVAGNTIYF. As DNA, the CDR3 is TGTGCCAGCAGCGGGGGGGTCGCTGGAAACACCATATATTTT.

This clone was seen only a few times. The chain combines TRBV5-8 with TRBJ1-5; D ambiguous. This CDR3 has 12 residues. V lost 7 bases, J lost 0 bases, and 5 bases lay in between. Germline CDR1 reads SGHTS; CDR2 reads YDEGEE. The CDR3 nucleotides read TGTGCCAGCCAGGATAGCAATCAGCCCCAGCATTTT. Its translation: CASQDSNQPQHF.

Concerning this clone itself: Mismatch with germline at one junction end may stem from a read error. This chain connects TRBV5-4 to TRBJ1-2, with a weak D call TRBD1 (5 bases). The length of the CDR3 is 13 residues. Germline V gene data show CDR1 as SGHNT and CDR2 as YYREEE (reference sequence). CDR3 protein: CASTRENNDGYTF. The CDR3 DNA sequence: TGTGCCAGCACCAGGGAAAATAACGATGGCTACACCTTC. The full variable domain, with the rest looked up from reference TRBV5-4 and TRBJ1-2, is ETGVTQSPTHLIKTRGQQVTLRCSSQSGHNTVSWYQQALGQGPQFIFQYYREEENGRGNFPPRFSGLQFPNYSSELNVNALELDDSALYLCASTRENNDGYTFGSGTRLTVV.

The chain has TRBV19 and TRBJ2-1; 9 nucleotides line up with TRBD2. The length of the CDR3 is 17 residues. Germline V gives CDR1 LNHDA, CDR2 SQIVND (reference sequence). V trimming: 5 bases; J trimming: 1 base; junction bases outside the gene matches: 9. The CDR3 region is CASSSKGTSISYNEQFF. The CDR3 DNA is TGTGCCAGTAGTTCGAAAGGGACTAGCATTTCCTACAATGAGCAGTTCTTC. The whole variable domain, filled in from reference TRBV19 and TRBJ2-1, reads DGGITQSPKYLFRKEGQNVTLSCEQNLNHDAMYWYRQDPGQGLRLIYYSQIVNDFQKGDIAEGYSVSREKKESFPLTVTSAQKNPTAFYLCASSSKGTSISYNEQFFGPGTRLTVL.

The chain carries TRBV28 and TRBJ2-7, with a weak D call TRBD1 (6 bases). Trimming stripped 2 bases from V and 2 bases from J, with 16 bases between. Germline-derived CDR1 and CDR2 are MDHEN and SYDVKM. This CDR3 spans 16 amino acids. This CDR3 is CASSLGGGRRTYEQYF. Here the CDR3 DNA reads TGTGCCAGCAGTTTAGGGGGCGGCAGGCGAACCTACGAGCAGTACTTC.

The CDR3 DNA sequence: TGTGCCAGCAGCCCGGGAGGAATTAACACTGAAGCTTTCTTT. This gives the protein CASSPGGINTEAFF. The chain employs TRBV11-1 and TRBJ1-1, with D unresolved. The germline V and J ends were trimmed by 5 bases and 2 bases, with 12 bases remaining between them. Germline CDR1 reads SGHAT; CDR2 reads FQDESV (reference sequence). The CDR3 length is 14 residues.

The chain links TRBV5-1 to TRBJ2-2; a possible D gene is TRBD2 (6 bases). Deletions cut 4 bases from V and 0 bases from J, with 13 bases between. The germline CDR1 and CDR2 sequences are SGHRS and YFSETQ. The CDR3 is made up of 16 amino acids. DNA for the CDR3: TGCGCCAGCAGCAACATAGCGGCATCGAACACCGGGGAGCTGTTTTTT. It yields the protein CASSNIAASNTGELFF.

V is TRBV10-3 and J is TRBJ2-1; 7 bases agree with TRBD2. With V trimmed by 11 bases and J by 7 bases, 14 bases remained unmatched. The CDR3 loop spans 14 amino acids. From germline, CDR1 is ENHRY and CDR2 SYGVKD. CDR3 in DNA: TGTGCCGTGGGGGAGGGTGGTTCGGAAAATGAGCAGTTCTTC. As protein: CAVGEGGSENEQFF.

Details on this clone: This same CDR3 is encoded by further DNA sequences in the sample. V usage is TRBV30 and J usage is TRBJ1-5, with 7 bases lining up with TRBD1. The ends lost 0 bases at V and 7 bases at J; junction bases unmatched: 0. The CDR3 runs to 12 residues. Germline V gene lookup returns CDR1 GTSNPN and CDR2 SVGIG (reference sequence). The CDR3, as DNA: TGTGCCTGGAGTGTAGGGGGCCAGCCCCAGCATTTT. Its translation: CAWSVGGQPQHF.

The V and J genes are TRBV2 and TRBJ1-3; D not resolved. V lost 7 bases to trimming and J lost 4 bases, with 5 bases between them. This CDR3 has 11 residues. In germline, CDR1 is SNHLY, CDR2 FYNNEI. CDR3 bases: TGTGCCAGCATTAGAGGAAACACCATATATTTT. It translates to CASIRGNTIYF.

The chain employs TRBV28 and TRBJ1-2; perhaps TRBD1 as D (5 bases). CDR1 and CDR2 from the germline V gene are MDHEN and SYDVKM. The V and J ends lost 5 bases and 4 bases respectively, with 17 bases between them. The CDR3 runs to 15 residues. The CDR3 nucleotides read TGTGCCAGCAGTCTGGGGACCGCACGACGCTATGGCTACACCTTC. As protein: CASSLGTARRYGYTF.

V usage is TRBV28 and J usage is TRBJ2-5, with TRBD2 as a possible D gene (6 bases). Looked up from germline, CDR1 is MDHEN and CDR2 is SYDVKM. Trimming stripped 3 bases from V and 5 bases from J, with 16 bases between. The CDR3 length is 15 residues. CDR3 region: CASSFLVGGGETQYF. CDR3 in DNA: TGTGCCAGCAGTTTTTTGGTGGGAGGCGGTGAGACCCAGTACTTC. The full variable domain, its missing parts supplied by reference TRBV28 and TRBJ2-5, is DVKVTQSSRYLVKRTGEKVFLECVQDMDHENMFWYRQDPGLGLRLIYFSYDVKMKEKGDIPEGYSVSREKKERFSLILESASTNQTSMYLCASSFLVGGGETQYFGPGTRLLVL.

The CDR3 region has the DNA TGCGCCAGCAGCCAATGGGGTTACCAAGAGACCCAGTACTTC. Its protein is CASSQWGYQETQYF. The J gene is TRBJ2-5, the V gene TRBV5-1; no firm D call. Trimming removed 4 bases from V and 0 bases from J, with 10 bases in between. The CDR3 is 14 amino acids. The germline V gene encodes CDR1 SGHRS and CDR2 YFSETQ.

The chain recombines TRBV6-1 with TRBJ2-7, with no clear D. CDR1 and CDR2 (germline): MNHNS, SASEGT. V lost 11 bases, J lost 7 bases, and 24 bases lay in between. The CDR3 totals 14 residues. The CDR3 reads CACRSGQLNSEQYF. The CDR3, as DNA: TGTGCCTGCCGAAGTGGGCAATTGAACTCGGAGCAGTACTTC.

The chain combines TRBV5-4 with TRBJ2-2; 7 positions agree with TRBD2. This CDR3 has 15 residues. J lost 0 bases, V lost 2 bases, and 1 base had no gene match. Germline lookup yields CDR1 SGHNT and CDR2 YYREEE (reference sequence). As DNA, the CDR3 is TGTGCCAGCAGCTTTGCGGGGGCGAACACCGGGGAGCTGTTTTTT. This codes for CASSFAGANTGELFF.

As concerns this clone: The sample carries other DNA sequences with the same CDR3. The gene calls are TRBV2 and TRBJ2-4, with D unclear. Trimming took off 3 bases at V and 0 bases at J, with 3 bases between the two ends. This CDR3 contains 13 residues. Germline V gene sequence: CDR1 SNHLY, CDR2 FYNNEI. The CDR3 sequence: CASSEGAKNIQYF. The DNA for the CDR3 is TGTGCCAGCAGTGAGGGAGCCAAAAACATTCAGTACTTC.

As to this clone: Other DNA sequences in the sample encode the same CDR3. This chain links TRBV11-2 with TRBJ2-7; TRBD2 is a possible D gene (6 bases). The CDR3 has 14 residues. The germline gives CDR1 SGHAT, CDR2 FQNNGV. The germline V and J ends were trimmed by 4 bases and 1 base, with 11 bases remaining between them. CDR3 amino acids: CASSSRDSSYEQYF. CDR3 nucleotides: TGTGCCAGCAGCTCCCGGGACTCGTCCTACGAGCAGTACTTC.